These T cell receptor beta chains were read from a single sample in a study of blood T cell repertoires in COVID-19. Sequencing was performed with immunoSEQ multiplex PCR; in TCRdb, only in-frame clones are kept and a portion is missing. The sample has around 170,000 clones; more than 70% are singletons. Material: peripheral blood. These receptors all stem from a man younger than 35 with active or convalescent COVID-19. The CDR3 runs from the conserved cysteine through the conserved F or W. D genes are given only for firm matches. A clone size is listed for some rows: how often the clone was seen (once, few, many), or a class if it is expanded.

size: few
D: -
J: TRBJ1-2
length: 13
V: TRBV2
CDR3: CASSETGSYGYTF
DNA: TGTGCCAGCAGCGAAACAGGGAGCTATGGCTACACCTTC

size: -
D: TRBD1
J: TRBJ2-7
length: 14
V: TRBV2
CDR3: CAVQTGTGGYEQYF
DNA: TGTGCCGTACAAACCGGGACAGGGGGCTACGAGCAGTACTTC

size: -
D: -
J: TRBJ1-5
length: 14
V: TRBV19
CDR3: CASSIVSASPSQHF
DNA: TGTGCCAGTAGTATAGTCAGCGCTTCACCGTCCCAGCATTTT

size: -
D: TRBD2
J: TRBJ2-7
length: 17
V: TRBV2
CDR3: CASQPPSGELNSYEQYF
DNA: TGTGCCAGCCAACCCCCAAGCGGGGAACTAAACTCCTACGAGCAGTACTTC

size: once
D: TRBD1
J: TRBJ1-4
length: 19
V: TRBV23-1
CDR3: CASSQSEDREGATNEKLFF
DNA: TGCGCCAGCAGTCAATCCGAGGACAGGGAAGGAGCAACTAATGAAAAACTGTTTTTT

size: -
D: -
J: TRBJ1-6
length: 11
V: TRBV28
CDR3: CASRLNSPLHF
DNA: TGTGCCAGCAGACTTAATTCACCCCTCCACTTT

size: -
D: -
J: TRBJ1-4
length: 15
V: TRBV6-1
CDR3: CASSEYRSTNEKLFF
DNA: TGTGCCAGCAGTGAATATCGGTCAACTAATGAAAAACTGTTTTTT

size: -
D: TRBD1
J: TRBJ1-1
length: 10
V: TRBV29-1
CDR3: CSVADRGAFF
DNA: TGCAGCGTTGCGGACAGGGGAGCTTTCTTT

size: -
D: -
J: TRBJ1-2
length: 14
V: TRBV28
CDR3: CASSLHGSNYGYTF
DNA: TGTGCCAGCAGTTTACATGGCTCTAACTATGGCTACACCTTC

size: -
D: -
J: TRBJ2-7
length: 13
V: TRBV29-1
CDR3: CSARESGTYEQYF
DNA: TGCAGCGCCCGAGAGTCGGGGACCTACGAGCAGTACTTC

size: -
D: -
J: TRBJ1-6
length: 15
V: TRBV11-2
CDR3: CASSFTSSYNSPLHF
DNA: TGTGCCAGCAGCTTTACCAGCTCCTATAATTCACCCCTCCACTTT

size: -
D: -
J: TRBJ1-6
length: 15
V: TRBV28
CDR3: CASRAGLGRNSPLHF
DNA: TGTGCCAGCAGGGCGGGACTCGGTAGGAATTCACCCCTCCACTTT

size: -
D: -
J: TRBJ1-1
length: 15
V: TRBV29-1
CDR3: CSVVEGRFGNTEAFF
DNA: TGCAGCGTTGTTGAGGGTAGGTTCGGGAACACTGAAGCTTTCTTT

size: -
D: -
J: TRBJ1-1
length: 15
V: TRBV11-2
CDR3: CASSLGGGLDTEAFF
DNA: TGTGCCAGCAGCTTAGGGGGGGGGCTAGACACTGAAGCTTTCTTT

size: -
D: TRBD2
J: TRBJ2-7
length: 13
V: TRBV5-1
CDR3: CASSSGSSYEQYF
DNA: TGCGCCAGCAGTAGCGGGAGCTCATACGAGCAGTACTTC

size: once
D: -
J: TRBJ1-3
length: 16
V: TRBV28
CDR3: CATHSGTPDSGNTIYF
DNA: TGTGCCACACATTCCGGGACACCGGACTCTGGAAACACCATATATTTT

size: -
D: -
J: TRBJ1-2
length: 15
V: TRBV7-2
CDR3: CASSLPKGHLYGYTF
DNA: TGTGCCAGCAGCTTACCAAAGGGGCACCTCTATGGCTACACCTTC

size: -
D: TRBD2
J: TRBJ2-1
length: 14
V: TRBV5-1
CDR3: CASSILAGRNEQFF
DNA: TGCGCCAGCAGTATTCTAGCGGGGCGGAATGAGCAGTTCTTC

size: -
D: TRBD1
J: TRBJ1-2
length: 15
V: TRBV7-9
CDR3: CASSLMTGVENGYTF
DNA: TGTGCCAGCAGCTTAATGACAGGGGTAGAGAATGGCTACACCTTC

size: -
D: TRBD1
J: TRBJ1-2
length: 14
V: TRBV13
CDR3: CASSWGQANYGYTF
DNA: TGTGCCAGCAGCTGGGGACAGGCCAACTATGGCTACACCTTC

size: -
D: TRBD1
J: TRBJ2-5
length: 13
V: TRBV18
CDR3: CASKGQGGETQYF
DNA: TGTGCCAGCAAGGGACAGGGAGGAGAGACCCAGTACTTC

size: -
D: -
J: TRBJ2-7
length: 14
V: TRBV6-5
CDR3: CASSYSQVSYEQYF
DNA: TGTGCCAGCAGTTACAGCCAGGTCTCCTACGAGCAGTACTTC

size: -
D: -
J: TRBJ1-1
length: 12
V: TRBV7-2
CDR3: CASSPRGTEAFF
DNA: TGTGCCAGCAGCCCCAGGGGCACTGAAGCTTTCTTT

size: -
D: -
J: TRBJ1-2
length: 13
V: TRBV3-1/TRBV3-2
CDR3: CASSHRDFSGYTF
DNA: TGTGCCAGCAGTCACCGGGACTTTAGTGGCTACACCTTC

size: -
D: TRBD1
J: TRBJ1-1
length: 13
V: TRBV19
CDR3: CASSSPGGTEAFF
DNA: TGTGCCAGTAGTTCTCCAGGGGGCACTGAAGCTTTCTTT

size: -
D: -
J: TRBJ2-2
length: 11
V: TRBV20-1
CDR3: CSAKAPGELFF
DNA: TGCAGTGCCAAAGCTCCCGGGGAGCTGTTTTTT

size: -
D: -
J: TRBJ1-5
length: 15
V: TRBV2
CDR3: CASSGLQGGNQPQHF
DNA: TGTGCCAGCAGTGGTCTCCAAGGGGGCAATCAGCCCCAGCATTTT

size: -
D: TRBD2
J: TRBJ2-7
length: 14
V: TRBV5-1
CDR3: CASSSTSGVYEQYF
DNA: TGCGCCAGCAGCTCGACTAGCGGGGTTTACGAGCAGTACTTC

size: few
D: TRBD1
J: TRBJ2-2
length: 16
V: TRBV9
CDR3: CASSVGQGTNTGELFF
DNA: TGTGCCAGCAGCGTAGGACAGGGGACTAACACCGGGGAGCTGTTTTTT

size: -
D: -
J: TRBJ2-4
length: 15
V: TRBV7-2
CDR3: CASSLGGGRKNIQYF
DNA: TGTGCCAGCAGTCTTGGTGGAGGGCGCAAAAACATTCAGTACTTC

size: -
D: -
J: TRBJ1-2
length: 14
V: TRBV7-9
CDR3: CASSLDGSNYGYTF
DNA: TGTGCCAGCAGCTTAGATGGCAGTAACTATGGCTACACCTTC

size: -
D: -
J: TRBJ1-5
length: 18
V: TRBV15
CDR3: CATSRDKGTGVGNQPQHF
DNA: TGTGCCACCAGCAGAGATAAGGGCACGGGGGTCGGTAATCAGCCCCAGCATTTT

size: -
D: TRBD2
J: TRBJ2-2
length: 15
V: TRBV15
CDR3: CATSRDRLASGELFF
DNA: TGTGCCACCAGCAGAGATCGACTAGCGAGCGGGGAGCTGTTTTTT

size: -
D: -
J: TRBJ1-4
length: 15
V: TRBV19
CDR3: CASSLSIGTNEKLFF
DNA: TGTGCCAGTAGTCTCTCGATCGGGACTAATGAAAAACTGTTTTTT